The clone carrying this T cell receptor beta chain was counted only a few times. What it binds is not known. This specimen comes from a study of regulatory T cells in long-lasting Graves disease. HTBI primers from iRepertoire and Arm-PCR of CDR3 regions yielded the TCR beta libraries. TCRdb reanalysed the multiplex PCR reads using MiXCR and keeps one entry per CDR3 protein. The sample holds about 340,000 distinct CDR3 sequences, about 20% seen once. Described time point: persistent/refractory GD, antithyroid drugs over 5 years with positive TRAb. The TCR library was made from RNA that had been extracted from PBMCs in TRIzol. As collected, the peripheral blood samples measured 7.5 to 9 milliliters each and went into EDTA tubes. Study-level results: Persistent Graves' patients showed less TCR diversity than newly diagnosed patients showed.

The V end was cut by 0 bases, the J end by 2 bases, with 7 bases between. Germline values: CDR1 MGHRA, CDR2 YSYEKL. This CDR3 spans 14 amino acids. This sequence joins TRBV4-1 and TRBJ1-2; no firm D call. The sequence was obtained from a female donor with Graves disease. Sequenced material: peripheral blood mononuclear cells (PBMCs), taken when the disease was refractory, from a patient treated with antithyroid drugs. This chain's CDR3 is CASSQDEVNYGYTF. CDR3 coding DNA: TGCGCCAGCAGCCAAGACGAGGTCAACTATGGCTACACCTTC.